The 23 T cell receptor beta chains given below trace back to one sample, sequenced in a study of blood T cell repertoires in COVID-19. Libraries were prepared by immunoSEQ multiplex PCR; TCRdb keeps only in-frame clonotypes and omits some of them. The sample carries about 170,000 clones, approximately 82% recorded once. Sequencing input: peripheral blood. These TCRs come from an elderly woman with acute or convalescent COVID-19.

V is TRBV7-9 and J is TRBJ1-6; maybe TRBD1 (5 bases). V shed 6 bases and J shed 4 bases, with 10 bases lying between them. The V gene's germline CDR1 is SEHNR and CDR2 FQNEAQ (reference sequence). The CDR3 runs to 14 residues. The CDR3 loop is CASSTTGYNSPLHF. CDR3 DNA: TGTGCCAGCAGTACCACAGGATATAATTCACCCCTCCACTTT.

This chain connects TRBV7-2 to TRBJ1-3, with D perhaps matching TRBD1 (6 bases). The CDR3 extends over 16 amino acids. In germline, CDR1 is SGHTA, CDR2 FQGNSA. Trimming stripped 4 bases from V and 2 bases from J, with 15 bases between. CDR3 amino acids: CASSSPQGRAGNTIYF. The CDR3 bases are TGTGCCAGCAGCTCGCCCCAGGGGAGGGCTGGAAACACCATATATTTT.

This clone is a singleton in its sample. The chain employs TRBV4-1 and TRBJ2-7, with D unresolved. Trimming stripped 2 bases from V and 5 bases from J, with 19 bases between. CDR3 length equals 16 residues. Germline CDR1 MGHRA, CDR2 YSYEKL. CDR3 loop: CASSQIGASSVNEQYF. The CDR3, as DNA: TGCGCCAGCAGCCAAATAGGAGCCTCCTCGGTAAACGAGCAGTACTTC.

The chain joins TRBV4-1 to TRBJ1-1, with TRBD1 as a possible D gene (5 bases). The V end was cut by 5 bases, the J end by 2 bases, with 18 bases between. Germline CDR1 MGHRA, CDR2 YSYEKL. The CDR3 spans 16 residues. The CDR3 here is CASSTTREGTNTEAFF. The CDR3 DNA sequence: TGCGCCAGCAGCACGACCCGGGAGGGGACCAACACTGAAGCTTTCTTT.

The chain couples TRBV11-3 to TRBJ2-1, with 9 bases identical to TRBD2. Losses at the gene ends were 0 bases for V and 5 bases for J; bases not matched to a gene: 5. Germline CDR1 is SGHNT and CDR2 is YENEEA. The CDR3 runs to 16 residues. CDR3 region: CASSLDWAGGNNEQFF. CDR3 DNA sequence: TGTGCCAGCAGCTTAGATTGGGCGGGAGGGAACAATGAGCAGTTCTTC.

The chain's CDR3 is CASSLVTGYNEQFF. The DNA of the CDR3 is TGCGCCAGCAGCTTGGTTACGGGGTACAATGAGCAGTTCTTC. The V call is TRBV5-1, the J call TRBJ2-1; TRBD2 might be the D (5 bases). V shed 0 bases and J shed 4 bases, with 8 bases lying between them. Germline CDR1 is SGHRS and CDR2 is YFSETQ. CDR3 length: 14 residues.

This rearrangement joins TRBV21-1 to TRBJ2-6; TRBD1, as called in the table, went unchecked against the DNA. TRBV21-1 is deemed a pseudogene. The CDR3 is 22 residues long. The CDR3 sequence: CASSKEQGQGVPLWAGANVLTF. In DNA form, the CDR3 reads TGTGCCAGCAGCAAAGAGCAGGGACAGGGGGTGCCCCTGTGGGCTGGGGCCAACGTCCTGACTTTC.

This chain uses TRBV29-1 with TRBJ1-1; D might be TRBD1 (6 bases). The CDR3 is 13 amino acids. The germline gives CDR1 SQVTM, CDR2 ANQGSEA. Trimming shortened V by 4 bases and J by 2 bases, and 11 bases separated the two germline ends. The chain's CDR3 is CSVGDTRNTEAFF. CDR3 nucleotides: TGCAGCGTTGGGGACACCCGTAACACTGAAGCTTTCTTT.

The CDR3 reads CASSLASSGSGYTF. The CDR3 DNA is TGTGCCAGCAGCTTAGCGTCTTCAGGGTCAGGCTACACCTTC. The rearrangement uses TRBV7-2 and TRBJ1-2; possible D gene TRBD1, 5 bases. Germline CDR1 SGHTA, CDR2 FQGNSA. Trimming shortened V by 0 bases and J by 8 bases, and 13 bases separated the two germline ends. CDR3 size: 14 residues.

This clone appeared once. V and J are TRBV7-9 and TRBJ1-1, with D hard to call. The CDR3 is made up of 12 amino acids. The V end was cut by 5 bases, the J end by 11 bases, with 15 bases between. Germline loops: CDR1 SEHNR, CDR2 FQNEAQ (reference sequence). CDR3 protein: CASSTTLERAFF. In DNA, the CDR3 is TGTGCCAGCAGCACGACTCTGGAGAGGGCTTTCTTT.

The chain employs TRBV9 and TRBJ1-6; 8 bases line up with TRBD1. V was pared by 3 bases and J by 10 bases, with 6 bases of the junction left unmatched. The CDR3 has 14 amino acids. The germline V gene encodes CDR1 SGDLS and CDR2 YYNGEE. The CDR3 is CASSDRTGSSPLHF. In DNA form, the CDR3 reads TGTGCCAGCAGCGACCGGACAGGGAGCTCACCCCTCCACTTT.

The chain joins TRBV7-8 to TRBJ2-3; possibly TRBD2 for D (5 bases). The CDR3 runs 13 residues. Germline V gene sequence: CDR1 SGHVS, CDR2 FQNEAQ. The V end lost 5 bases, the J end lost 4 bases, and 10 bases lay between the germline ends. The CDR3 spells CASSTSSPDTQYF. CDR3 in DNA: TGTGCCAGCAGCACATCTAGCCCAGATACGCAGTATTTT.

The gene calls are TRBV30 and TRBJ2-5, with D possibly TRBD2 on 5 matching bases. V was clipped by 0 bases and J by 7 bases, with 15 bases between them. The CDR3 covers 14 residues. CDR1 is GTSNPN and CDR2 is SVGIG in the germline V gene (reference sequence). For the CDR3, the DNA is TGTGCCTGGAGTGTAACTAGGCTACTGCGGACCCAGTACTTC. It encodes CAWSVTRLLRTQYF.

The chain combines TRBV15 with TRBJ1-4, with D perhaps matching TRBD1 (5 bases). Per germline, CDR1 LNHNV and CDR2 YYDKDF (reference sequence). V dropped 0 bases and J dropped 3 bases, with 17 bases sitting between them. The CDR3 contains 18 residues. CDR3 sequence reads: CATSRDLGLRTANEKLFF. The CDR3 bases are TGTGCCACCAGCAGAGATCTGGGACTCCGGACCGCTAATGAAAAACTGTTTTTT. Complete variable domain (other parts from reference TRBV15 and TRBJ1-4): DAMVIQNPRYQVTQFGKPVTLSCSQTLNHNVMYWYQQKSSQAPKLLFHYYDKDFNNEADTPDNFQSRRPNTSFCFLDIRSPGLGDTAMYLCATSRDLGLRTANEKLFFGSGTQLSVL.

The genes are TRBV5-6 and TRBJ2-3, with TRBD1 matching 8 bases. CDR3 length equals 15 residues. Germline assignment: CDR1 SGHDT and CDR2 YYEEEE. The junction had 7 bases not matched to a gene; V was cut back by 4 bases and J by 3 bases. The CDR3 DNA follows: TGTGCCAGCAGCCCGTGGGACAGGAGGACAGATACGCAGTATTTT. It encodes CASSPWDRRTDTQYF. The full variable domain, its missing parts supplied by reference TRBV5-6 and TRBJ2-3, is DAGVTQSPTHLIKTRGQQVTLRCSPKSGHDTVSWYQQALGQGPQFIFQYYEEEERQRGNFPDRFSGHQFPNYSSELNVNALLLGDSALYLCASSPWDRRTDTQYFGPGTRLTVL.

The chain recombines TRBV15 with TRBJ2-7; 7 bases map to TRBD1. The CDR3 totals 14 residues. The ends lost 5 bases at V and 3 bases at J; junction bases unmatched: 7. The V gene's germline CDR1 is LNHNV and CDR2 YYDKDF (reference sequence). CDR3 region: CATSENRGLYEQYF. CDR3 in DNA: TGTGCCACCAGCGAAAACAGGGGTCTCTACGAGCAGTACTTC.

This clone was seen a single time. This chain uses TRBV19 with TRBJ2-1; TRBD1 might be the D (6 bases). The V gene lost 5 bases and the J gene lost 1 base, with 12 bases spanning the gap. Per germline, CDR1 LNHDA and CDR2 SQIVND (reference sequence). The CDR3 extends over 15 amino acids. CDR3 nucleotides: TGTGCCAGTAGTCTCCTAGGGGGTTCCTACAATGAGCAGTTCTTC. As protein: CASSLLGGSYNEQFF.

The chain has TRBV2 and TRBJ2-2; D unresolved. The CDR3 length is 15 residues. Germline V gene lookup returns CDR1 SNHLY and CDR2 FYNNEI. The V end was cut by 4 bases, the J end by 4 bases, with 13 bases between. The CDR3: CASSVASTSTGELFF. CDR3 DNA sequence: TGTGCCAGCAGTGTGGCTAGTACGAGCACCGGGGAGCTGTTTTTT.

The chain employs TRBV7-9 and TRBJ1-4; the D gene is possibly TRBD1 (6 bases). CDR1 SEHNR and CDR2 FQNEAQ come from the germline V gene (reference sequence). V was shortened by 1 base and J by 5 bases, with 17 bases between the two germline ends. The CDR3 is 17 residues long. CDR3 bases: TGTGCCAGCAGCTTAGGGGTCACCGGGACAAGAAATGAAAAACTGTTTTTT. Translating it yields CASSLGVTGTRNEKLFF.

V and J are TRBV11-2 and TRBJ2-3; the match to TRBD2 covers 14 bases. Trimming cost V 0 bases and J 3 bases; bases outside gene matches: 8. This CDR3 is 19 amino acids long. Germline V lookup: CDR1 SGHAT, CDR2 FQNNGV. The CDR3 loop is CASSLDSRTSGRKTDTQYF. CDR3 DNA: TGTGCCAGCAGCTTAGATTCCAGGACTAGCGGGAGGAAGACAGATACGCAGTATTTT.

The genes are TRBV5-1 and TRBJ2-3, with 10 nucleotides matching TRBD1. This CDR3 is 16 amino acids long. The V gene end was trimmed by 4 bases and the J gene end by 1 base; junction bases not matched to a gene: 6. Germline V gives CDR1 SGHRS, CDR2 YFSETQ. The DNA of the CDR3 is TGCGCCAGCAGCCCCGGGACAGGGGTTGGCACAGATACGCAGTATTTT. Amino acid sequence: CASSPGTGVGTDTQYF.

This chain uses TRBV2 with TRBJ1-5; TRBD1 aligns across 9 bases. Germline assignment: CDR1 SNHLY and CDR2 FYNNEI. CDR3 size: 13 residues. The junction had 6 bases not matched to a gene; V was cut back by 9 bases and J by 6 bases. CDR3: CASTLDRGQPQHF. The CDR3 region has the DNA TGTGCCAGTACCCTGGACAGGGGTCAGCCCCAGCATTTT.

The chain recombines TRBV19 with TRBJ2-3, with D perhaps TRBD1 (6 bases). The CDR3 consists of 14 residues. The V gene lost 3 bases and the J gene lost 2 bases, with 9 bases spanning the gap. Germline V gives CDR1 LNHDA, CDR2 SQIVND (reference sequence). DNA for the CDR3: TGTGCCAGTAGTATGGGGGCAGCCACAGATACGCAGTATTTT. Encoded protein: CASSMGAATDTQYF.